This is a list of T cell receptor beta chains from one sample in a study of cytotoxic CD8 clonotypes in ibrutinib-treated CLL. Assay used: immunoSEQ multiplex PCR; TCRdb lists only in-frame clones, some missing. Among 50,000 to 70,000 clones, roughly 58% were seen once, and the ten largest hold 20% to 30%. Sequences were derived from PBMCs, sampled at disease progression, from a patient treated with ibrutinib. These receptors were taken from a human donor with chronic lymphocytic leukemia. CDR3s include the opening cysteine and the closing phenylalanine or tryptophan. A row's size may be missing; if present it is once, few, many or a size class.

J gene: TRBJ2-7
V gene: TRBV9
clone size: NA
CDR3 protein: CASSVASSGGYYEQYF

J gene: TRBJ2-5
V gene: TRBV28
clone size: NA
CDR3 protein: CSSRGTETQYF

J gene: TRBJ2-1
V gene: TRBV19
clone size: few
CDR3 protein: CASSIVWDSYNEQFF

J gene: TRBJ2-1
V gene: TRBV29-1
clone size: few
CDR3 protein: CSVSRGTYNEQFF

J gene: TRBJ1-4
V gene: TRBV21-1
clone size: many
CDR3 protein: CASSKPGQGNEKLFF

J gene: TRBJ2-1
V gene: TRBV6-5
clone size: few
CDR3 protein: CASSLQGFQQFF

J gene: TRBJ2-4
V gene: TRBV19
clone size: NA
CDR3 protein: CASSGRTALAKNIQYF

J gene: TRBJ2-3
V gene: TRBV5-8
clone size: NA
CDR3 protein: CASSPRADTQYF

J gene: TRBJ1-5
V gene: TRBV28
clone size: NA
CDR3 protein: CASGKLGRDQHF

J gene: TRBJ2-7
V gene: TRBV7-2
clone size: NA
CDR3 protein: CASSSLNIDYEQYF

J gene: TRBJ2-2
V gene: TRBV5-4
clone size: NA
CDR3 protein: CASSLALTEGGELFF

J gene: TRBJ2-1
V gene: TRBV5-1
clone size: few
CDR3 protein: CASSFLPGQGWYNEQFF

J gene: TRBJ1-1
V gene: TRBV2
clone size: NA
CDR3 protein: CASRVTYSEGYTEAFF

J gene: TRBJ2-7
V gene: TRBV7-2
clone size: NA
CDR3 protein: CASSSRGAYEQYF

J gene: TRBJ2-7
V gene: TRBV7-8
clone size: once
CDR3 protein: CASSTWDGPEEQYF

J gene: TRBJ2-5
V gene: TRBV10-3
clone size: NA
CDR3 protein: CAISGPTGGIEETQYF